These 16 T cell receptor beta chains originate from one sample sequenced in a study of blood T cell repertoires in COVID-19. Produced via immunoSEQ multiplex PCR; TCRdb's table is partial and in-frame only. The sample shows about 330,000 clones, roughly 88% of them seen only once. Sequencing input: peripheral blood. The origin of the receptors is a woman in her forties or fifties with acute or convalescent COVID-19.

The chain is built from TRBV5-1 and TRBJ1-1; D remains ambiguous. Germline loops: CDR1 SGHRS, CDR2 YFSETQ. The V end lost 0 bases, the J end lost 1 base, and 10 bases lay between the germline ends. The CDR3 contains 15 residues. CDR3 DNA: TGCGCCAGCAGCTTGGCGCAGGTCGGGAACACTGAAGCTTTCTTT. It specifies CASSLAQVGNTEAFF.

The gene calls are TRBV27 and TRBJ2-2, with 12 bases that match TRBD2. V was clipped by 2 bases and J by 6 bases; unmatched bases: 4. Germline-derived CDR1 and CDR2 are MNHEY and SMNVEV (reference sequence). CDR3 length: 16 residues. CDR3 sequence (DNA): TGTGCCAGCAGTTTAGGGCTAGCGGGAGGGCCCGGGGAGCTGTTTTTT. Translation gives CASSLGLAGGPGELFF.

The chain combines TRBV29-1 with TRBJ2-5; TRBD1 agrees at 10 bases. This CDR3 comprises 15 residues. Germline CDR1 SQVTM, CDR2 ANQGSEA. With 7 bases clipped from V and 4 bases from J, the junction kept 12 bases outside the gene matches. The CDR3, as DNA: TGCAGCGCCTGGGAAAAGACAGGGGGCCGAGAGACCCAGTACTTC. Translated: CSAWEKTGGRETQYF.

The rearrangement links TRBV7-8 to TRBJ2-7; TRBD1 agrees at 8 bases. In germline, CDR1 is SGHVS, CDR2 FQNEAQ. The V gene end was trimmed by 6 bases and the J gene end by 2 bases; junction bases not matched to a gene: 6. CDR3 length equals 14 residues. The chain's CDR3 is CASRKGQATYEQYF. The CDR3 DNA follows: TGTGCCAGCAGGAAGGGACAGGCGACCTACGAGCAGTACTTC.

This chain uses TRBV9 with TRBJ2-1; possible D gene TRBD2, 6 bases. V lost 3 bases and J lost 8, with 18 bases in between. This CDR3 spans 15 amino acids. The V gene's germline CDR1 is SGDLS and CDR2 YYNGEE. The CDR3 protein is CASSGQRRGDDEQFF. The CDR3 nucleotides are TGTGCCAGCAGCGGACAGCGGAGGGGCGACGATGAGCAGTTCTTC. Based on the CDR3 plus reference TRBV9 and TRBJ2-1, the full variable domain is DSGVTQTPKHLITATGQRVTLRCSPRSGDLSVYWYQQSLDQGLQFLIQYYNGEERAKGNILERFSAQQFPDLHSELNLSSLELGDSALYFCASSGQRRGDDEQFFGPGTRLTVL.

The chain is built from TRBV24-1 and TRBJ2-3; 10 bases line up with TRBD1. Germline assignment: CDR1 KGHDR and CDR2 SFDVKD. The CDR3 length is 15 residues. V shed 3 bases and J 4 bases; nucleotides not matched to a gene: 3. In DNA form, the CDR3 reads TGTGCCACCAGTGATGAGACAGGGGGCCCAGATACGCAGTATTTT. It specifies CATSDETGGPDTQYF.

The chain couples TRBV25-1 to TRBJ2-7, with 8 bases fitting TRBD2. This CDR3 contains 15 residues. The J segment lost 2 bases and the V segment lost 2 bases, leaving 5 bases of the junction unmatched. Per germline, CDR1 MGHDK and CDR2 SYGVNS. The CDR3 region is CASSETAGGAYEQYF. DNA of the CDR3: TGTGCCAGCAGTGAAACGGCGGGAGGAGCCTACGAGCAGTACTTC.

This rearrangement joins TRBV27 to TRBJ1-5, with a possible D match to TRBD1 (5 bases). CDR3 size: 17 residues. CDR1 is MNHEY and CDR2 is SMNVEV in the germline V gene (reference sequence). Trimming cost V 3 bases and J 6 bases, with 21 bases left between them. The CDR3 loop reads CASSFSRGPGLVQPQHF. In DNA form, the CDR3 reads TGTGCCAGCAGTTTCTCGAGGGGACCGGGACTAGTTCAGCCCCAGCATTTT.

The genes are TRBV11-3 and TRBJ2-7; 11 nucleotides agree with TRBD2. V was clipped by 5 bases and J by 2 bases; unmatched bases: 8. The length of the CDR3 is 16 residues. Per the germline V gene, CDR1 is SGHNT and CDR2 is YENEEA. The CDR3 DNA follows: TGTGCCAGCAGCAAGTCCGGGACTAGCGGAACCTACGAGCAGTACTTC. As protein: CASSKSGTSGTYEQYF.

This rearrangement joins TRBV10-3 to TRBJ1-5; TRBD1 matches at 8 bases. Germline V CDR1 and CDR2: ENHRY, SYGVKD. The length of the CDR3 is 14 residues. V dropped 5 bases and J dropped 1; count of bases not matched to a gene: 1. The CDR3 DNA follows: TGTGCCATCAGTCCAGGGGGCAGCAATCAGCCCCAGCATTTT. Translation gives CAISPGGSNQPQHF.

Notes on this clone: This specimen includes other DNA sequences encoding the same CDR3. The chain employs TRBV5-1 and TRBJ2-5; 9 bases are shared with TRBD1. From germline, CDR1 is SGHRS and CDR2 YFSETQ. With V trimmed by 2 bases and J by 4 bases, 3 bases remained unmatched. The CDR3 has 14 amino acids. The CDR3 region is CASSLQGAGETQYF. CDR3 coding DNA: TGCGCCAGCAGCTTACAGGGGGCCGGAGAGACCCAGTACTTC.

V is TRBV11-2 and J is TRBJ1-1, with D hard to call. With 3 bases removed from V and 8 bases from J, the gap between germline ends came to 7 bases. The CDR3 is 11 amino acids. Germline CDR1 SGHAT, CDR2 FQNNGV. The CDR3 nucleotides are TGTGCCAGCAGCTTTGGCAGGGAAGCTTTCTTT. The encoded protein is CASSFGREAFF.

The CDR3 DNA follows: TGTGCCATCAGTCAGCTTCTGGGGGGGGATGGCTACACCTTC. This gives the protein CAISQLLGGDGYTF. The chain recombines TRBV10-3 with TRBJ1-2; D possibly corresponds to TRBD1 (5 bases). Trimming pared 5 bases from V and 6 bases from J, leaving 16 bases between. Germline-derived CDR1 and CDR2 are ENHRY and SYGVKD. The CDR3 length is 14 residues.

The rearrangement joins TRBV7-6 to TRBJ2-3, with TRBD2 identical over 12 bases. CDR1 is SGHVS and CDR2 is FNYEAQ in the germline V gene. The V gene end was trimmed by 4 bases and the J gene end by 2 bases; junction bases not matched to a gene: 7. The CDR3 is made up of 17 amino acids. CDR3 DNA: TGTGCCAGCAGCTCAAAAAGGACTAGCGGGAACACAGATACGCAGTATTTT. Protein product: CASSSKRTSGNTDTQYF.

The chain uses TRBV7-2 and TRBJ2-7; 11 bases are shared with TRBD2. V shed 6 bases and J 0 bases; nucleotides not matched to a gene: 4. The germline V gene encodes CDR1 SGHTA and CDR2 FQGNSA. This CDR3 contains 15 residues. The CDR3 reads CASSLTSGISYEQYF. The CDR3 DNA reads TGTGCCAGCAGTTTGACTAGCGGGATCTCCTACGAGCAGTACTTC.

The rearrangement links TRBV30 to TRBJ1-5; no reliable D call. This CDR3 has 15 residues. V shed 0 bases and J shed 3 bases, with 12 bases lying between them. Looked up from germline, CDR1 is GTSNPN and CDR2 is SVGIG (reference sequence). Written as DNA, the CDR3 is TGTGCCTGGAGTGTACCGAGGGATTACAATCAGCCCCAGCATTTT. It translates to CAWSVPRDYNQPQHF.